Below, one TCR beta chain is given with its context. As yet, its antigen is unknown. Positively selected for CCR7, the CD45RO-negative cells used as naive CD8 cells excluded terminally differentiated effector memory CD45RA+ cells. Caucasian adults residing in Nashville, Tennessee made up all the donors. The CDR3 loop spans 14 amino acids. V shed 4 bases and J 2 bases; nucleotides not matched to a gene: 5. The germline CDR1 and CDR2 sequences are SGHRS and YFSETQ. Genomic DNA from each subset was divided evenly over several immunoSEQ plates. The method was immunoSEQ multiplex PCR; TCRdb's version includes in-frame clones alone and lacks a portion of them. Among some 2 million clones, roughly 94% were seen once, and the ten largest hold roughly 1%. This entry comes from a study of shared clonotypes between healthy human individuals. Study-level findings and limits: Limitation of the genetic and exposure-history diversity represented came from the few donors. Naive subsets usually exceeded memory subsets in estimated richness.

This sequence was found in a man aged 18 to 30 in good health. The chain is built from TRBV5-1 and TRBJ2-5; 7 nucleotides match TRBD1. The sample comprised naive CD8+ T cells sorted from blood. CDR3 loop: CASSGGQLQETQYF. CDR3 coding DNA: TGCGCCAGCAGCGGGGGACAGCTACAAGAGACCCAGTACTTC.